The next 10 T cell receptor beta chains were all read from a single sample in a study of blood T cell repertoires in COVID-19. The data were produced by immunoSEQ multiplex PCR, yet TCRdb's version contains in-frame clones alone and is incomplete. Here the sample spans some 270,000 clones, 70% to 90% being singletons. The specimen sequenced was PBMCs or T cells enriched from blood (not recorded which). These receptors all come from a woman in her fifties or sixties who had been exposed to COVID-19.

The V call is TRBV19, the J call TRBJ1-5; D is unclear. The V end was cut by 5 bases, the J end by 2 bases, with 10 bases between. Germline values: CDR1 LNHDA, CDR2 SQIVND (reference sequence). This CDR3 is built from 14 residues. For the CDR3, the DNA is TGTGCCAGTAGTCACGGGGTTGGCAATCAGCCCCAGCATTTT. Protein sequence: CASSHGVGNQPQHF.

The CDR3 DNA follows: TGTGCCACCGAGATGGGAAACACCATATATTTT. This encodes CATEMGNTIYF. The chain couples TRBV11-2 to TRBJ1-3; D is undetermined. Trimming removed 10 bases from V and 4 bases from J, with 8 bases in between. Germline-derived CDR1 and CDR2 are SGHAT and FQNNGV. The CDR3 contains 11 residues. Drawing the rest from reference TRBV11-2 and TRBJ1-3, the complete variable domain is EAGVAQSPRYKIIEKRQSVAFWCNPISGHATLYWYQQILGQGPKLLIQFQNNGVVDDSQLPKDRFSAERLKGVDSTLKIQPAKLEDSAVYLCATEMGNTIYFGEGSWLTVV.

The chain links TRBV11-1 to TRBJ2-5; TRBD1 aligns across 11 bases. The CDR3 loop spans 16 amino acids. Germline V gene sequence: CDR1 SGHAT, CDR2 FQDESV (reference sequence). The V segment lost 5 bases and the J segment 2 bases; nucleotides outside the gene matches: 7. This chain's CDR3 is CASSLGTGGLQETQYF. CDR3 DNA: TGTGCCAGCAGCCTTGGGACAGGGGGACTGCAAGAGACCCAGTACTTC.

The chain links TRBV6-2 or TRBV6-3 to TRBJ2-7; TRBD1 aligns across 10 bases. J was trimmed by 4 bases and V by 5 bases; bases with no gene match: 8. Per the germline V gene, CDR1 is MNHEY and CDR2 is SVGEGT. This CDR3 has 15 amino acids. CDR3 bases: TGTGCCAGCAGTCCCCAGACAGGGGGCGGGTACGAGCAGTACTTC. Its translation is CASSPQTGGGYEQYF.

The chain carries TRBV10-2 and TRBJ1-5, with D unresolved. V was clipped by 9 bases and J by 0 bases, with 9 bases between them. The CDR3 extends over 13 amino acids. Germline CDR1 reads WSHSY; CDR2 reads SAAADI. In DNA form, the CDR3 reads TGCGCCAGGACACTCAATAGCAATCAGCCCCAGCATTTT. Amino acids: CARTLNSNQPQHF.

The chain links TRBV6-2 or TRBV6-3 to TRBJ2-2; 8 bases line up with TRBD2. The length of the CDR3 is 15 residues. Trimming at V came to 6 bases and at J to 5 bases, leaving 8 bases not matched to a gene. Germline-derived CDR1 and CDR2 are MNHEY and SVGEGT. CDR3 coding DNA: TGTGCCAGCAGCCGTAGCGGGGCTGAGACCGGGGAGCTGTTTTTT. Amino acid sequence: CASSRSGAETGELFF.

This clone was seen just once. The gene calls are TRBV5-1 and TRBJ2-2; the D is unclear. Germline V gene data show CDR1 as SGHRS and CDR2 as YFSETQ. V was cut by 6 bases and J by 4 bases, with 7 bases left in between. The CDR3 sequence is 12 residues long. CDR3 amino acids: CASTQATGELFF. In DNA form, the CDR3 reads TGCGCCAGCACTCAAGCCACCGGGGAGCTGTTTTTT. Filled out from reference TRBV5-1 and TRBJ2-2, the complete variable domain reads KAGVTQTPRYLIKTRGQQVTLSCSPISGHRSVSWYQQTPGQGLQFLFEYFSETQRNKGNFPGRFSGRQFSNSRSEMNVSTLELGDSALYLCASTQATGELFFGEGSRLTVL.

The chain combines TRBV15 with TRBJ2-5; D is undetermined. CDR3 size: 12 residues. V lost 3 bases and J 5 bases, leaving 7 bases between the germline ends. Looked up from germline, CDR1 is LNHNV and CDR2 is YYDKDF (reference sequence). CDR3 DNA sequence: TGTGCCACCAGCAGGTTTGGCGAGACCCAGTACTTC. This gives the protein CATSRFGETQYF.

The V and J genes are TRBV7-2 and TRBJ2-7, with 9 nucleotides matching TRBD1. With 3 bases clipped from V and 3 bases from J, the junction kept 6 bases outside the gene matches. The CDR3 is 15 amino acids. The germline gives CDR1 SGHTA, CDR2 FQGNSA. The CDR3 region has the DNA TGTGCCAGCAGCTTTCCGGGACAGGGAAACTACGAGCAGTACTTC. Protein: CASSFPGQGNYEQYF.

This chain connects TRBV19 to TRBJ2-7; 8 positions agree with TRBD1. J was trimmed by 3 bases and V by 2 bases; bases with no gene match: 6. This CDR3 region has 15 residues. CDR1 is LNHDA, CDR2 SQIVND, per germline (reference sequence). The CDR3 region is CASSILWDRNYEQYF. The DNA for the CDR3 is TGTGCCAGTAGTATATTATGGGACAGGAACTACGAGCAGTACTTC.